This record covers a single TCR beta chain. After autologous stem cell transplantation all patients relapsed, and prior brentuximab vedotin exposure differed between cohorts. Method: immunoSEQ multiplex PCR; TCRdb's copy keeps in-frame clones and lacks some. Of just over 50,000 clones in the sample, roughly 73% were seen once. This entry comes from a study of PD-1 blockade in classical Hodgkin lymphoma. The V gene end was trimmed by 6 bases and the J gene end by 10 bases; junction bases not matched to a gene: 12. CDR1 is MGHDK, CDR2 SYGVNS, per germline. The length of the CDR3 is 14 residues. This TCR came from a human donor with classical Hodgkin lymphoma. The sample was peripheral blood mononuclear cells (PBMCs), taken before the second cycle of nivolumab. The chain is built from TRBV25-1 and TRBJ1-1; 9 nucleotides agree with TRBD1. The CDR3 bases are TGTGCCAGCAGGGGTCCCGGGACAGGGATTCGAGCTTTCTTT. It yields the protein CASRGPGTGIRAFF.